Listed here is a single T cell receptor gamma chain. No cognate antigen has been identified for it. The TCRdb protein comes from a much larger clone and disagrees with this DNA's translation at residue 12, likely due to a read error; the protein given here is derived from the DNA. Using SuperScript II, cDNA was generated through template-switch reverse transcription, with TRGC- and TRDC-specific primers combined in a single tube. The TRGC primer was designed so that it would bind both of the constant genes TRGC1 and TRGC2. Amplification of TRG and TRD was done with the KAPA Real-Time Library Amplification Kit, and AMPure XP beads were used for purification between steps. Illumina sequencing adapters were added by index PCR using the Nextera XT Index Kit. Sequencing of TRG and TRD amplicons was performed on an Illumina MiSeq with the V2 300 kit, and 150 bp paired-end reads were generated. From the authors' description of their analysis: Before further analysis, read quality was checked using FastQC version 0.11.8. Reads were aligned against the TRG or TRD reference genes from GenBank, and CDR3 sequences were constructed using MiXCR version 3.0.3. MiXCR defaults were kept, except that TRDD gene segments were assembled using 3 rather than 5 consecutive nucleotides. VDJtools version 1.2.1 calculated N additions, CDR3 length, J segment length and clonotype sharing between samples. Out-of-frame CDR3 sequences and those containing stop codons were excluded from analysis. Infant repertoires were assessed for overlap with previously published fetal, cord blood and adult blood Vgamma9Vdelta2 repertoires. TCRdb reran clone calling on the public reads with CATT; rows sharing one DNA sequence were then combined. It is TCRdb's table, rather than the study itself, that gives the V and J calls and clone size. The table for this sample lists approximately 150 gamma-chain clones, none of them counted only once. Together, the top ten hold roughly 65% of the sample.

These data originate in a study of Vγ9Vδ2 T cells in congenital toxoplasmosis (dated by TCRdb to the early 2020s). In the study overall: To diagnose congenital toxoplasmosis, IgG, IgM and IgA serology, Western blot and an in-house interferon-gamma release assay were used. Gamma and delta chain CDR3 repertoires of sorted blood gammadelta T cells were compared between congenitally T. gondii-infected and uninfected infants. At 2 months, TCR sequencing included 5 or 6 infected and around ten uninfected infants, while at 1 year the sequenced group was 3 infected and 4 uninfected infants. Repertoires were sequenced from infants at 2 months after birth and at 1 year of age.

The germline V gene specifies EGSTGY as CDR1 and YDSYTSSV as CDR2. The CDR3 runs 14 residues from the cysteine to the phenylalanine. Only CDR3 DNA is held: 42 bases, read in frame from base 1. What the authors observed across the whole study: Among approximately 2-month-old infants, germline-encoded fetal-type TRDV2 CDR3 sequences seemed to show up more often in infected than in uninfected infants, which suggests an in utero expansion footprint. At 2 months, infected infants appeared to have fewer N additions in TRGV9 and TRDV2 CDR3s than uninfected infants, particularly in TRDV2-TRDJ1 sequences. A public TRGV9 clonotype was highly prevalent in both infected and uninfected infants. Two months was the earliest age with enough suitable sample material for TCR repertoire analysis, so newborn repertoires were not sequenced. Repertoire differences between infected and uninfected infants were less clearly seen at 1 year of age than at 2 months.

The same treatment, consisting of spiramycin and/or pyrimethamine plus sulfadiazine plus folinic acid, was given to mothers of infected and uninfected infants alike. All infants, infected and uninfected, were born by term delivery after more than 37 weeks of gestation. About 0.9 mL of blood was processed into PBMCs by Lymphoprep gradient centrifugation, after which the PBMCs were cryopreserved in liquid nitrogen and shipped to Belgium. After thawing, PBMCs were labeled with Zombie NIR viability dye and stained with CD3, TCR gammadelta, Vgamma9 and Vdelta2 antibodies. Sorting of CD3+ TCRgammadelta+ T cells was performed on a FACSAria III, with a mean purity of roughly 98%. For each sample, RNA was extracted from approximately 10,000 sorted gammadelta T cells with the RNeasy Micro Kit. Infants were born to mothers enrolled with primary T. gondii infection during pregnancy. The infants' peripheral blood was drawn at an outpatient microbiology and virology center located in Pavia, Italy.

The chain links TRGV4 with TRGJ1 or TRGJ2. The clonotype comes from a child under 10 years old born to a mother with Toxoplasma gondii infection during pregnancy, either congenitally infected or uninfected (not recorded which). Source material: gamma-delta T cells from blood. The bases read TGTGCCACCTGGGATGGGCCGGATTATTATAAGGAACTCTTT. It translates as CATWDGPDYYKELF.